The present entry profiles one T cell receptor beta chain with its context. The source of the sample is a study of cytomegalovirus exposure and HLA in healthy donors. The PCR had 60 Vbeta and 13 Jbeta primers. Clones were sequenced by immunoSEQ multiplex PCR, and TCRdb holds only the in-frame ones, with some missing. The table lists around 140,000 clones, around 79% of them singletons. CDR1 SEHNR and CDR2 FQNEAQ come from the germline V gene (reference sequence). V lost 7 bases and J lost 6, with 16 bases in between. The CDR3 runs to 14 residues. The J gene is TRBJ2-1, the V gene TRBV7-9, with D perhaps TRBD1 (7 bases). The sequence was obtained from a woman in her thirties or forties in good health and CMV-seronegative. Material for sequencing was PBMCs. CDR3 region: CASTIGGTVNEQFF. CDR3 DNA: TGTGCCAGCACCATTGGGGGGACAGTCAATGAGCAGTTCTTC.